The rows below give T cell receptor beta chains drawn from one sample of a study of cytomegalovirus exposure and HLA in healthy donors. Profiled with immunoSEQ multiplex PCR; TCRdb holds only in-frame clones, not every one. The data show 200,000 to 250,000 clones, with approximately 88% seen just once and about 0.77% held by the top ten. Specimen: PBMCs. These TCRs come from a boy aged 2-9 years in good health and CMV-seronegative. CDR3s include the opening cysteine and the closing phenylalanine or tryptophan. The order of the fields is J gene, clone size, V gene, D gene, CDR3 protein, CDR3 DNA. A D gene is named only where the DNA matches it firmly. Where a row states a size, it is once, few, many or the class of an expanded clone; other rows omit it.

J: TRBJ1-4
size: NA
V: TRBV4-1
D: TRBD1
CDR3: CASSQDGQAFNEKLFF
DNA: TGCGCCAGCAGCCAAGATGGACAGGCTTTCAATGAAAAACTGTTTTTT

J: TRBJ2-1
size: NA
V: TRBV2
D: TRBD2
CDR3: CASRGLVVEQFF
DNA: TGTGCCAGCAGGGGACTAGTGGTTGAGCAGTTCTTC

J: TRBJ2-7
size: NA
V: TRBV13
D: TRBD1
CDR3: CASSLGSPGQGVNEQYF
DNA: TGTGCCAGCAGCTTAGGTTCTCCGGGACAGGGGGTCAACGAGCAGTACTTC

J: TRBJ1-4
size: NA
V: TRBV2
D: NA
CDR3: CASSEVWQSTNEKLFF
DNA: TGTGCCAGCAGTGAAGTGTGGCAGTCGACTAATGAAAAACTGTTTTTT

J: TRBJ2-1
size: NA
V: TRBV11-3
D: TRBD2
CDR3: CASSFGGSYNEQFF
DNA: TGTGCCAGCAGCTTCGGGGGGTCCTACAATGAGCAGTTCTTC

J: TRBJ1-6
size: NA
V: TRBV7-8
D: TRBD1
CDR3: CASSLDGRGQSPLHF
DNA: TGTGCCAGCAGCTTAGACGGCAGGGGGCAGTCACCCCTCCACTTT

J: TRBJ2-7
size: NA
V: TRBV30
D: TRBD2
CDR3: CAWSALAGAYEQYF
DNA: TGTGCCTGGAGTGCCCTAGCGGGAGCCTACGAGCAGTACTTC

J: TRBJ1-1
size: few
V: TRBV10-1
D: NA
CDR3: CASSESGAANTEAFF
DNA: TGCGCCAGCAGTGAGTCAGGGGCGGCGAACACTGAAGCTTTCTTT

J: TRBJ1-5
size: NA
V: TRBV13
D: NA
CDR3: CASSSRQSNQPQHF
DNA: TGTGCCAGCAGCTCGAGACAGAGCAATCAGCCCCAGCATTTT

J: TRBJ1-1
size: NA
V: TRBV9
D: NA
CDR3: CASSVYREGTEAFF
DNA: TGTGCCAGCAGCGTCTACAGGGAGGGAACTGAAGCTTTCTTT

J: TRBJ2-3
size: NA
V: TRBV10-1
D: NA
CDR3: CASRHREGMSTDTQYF
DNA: TGCGCCAGCAGACACAGGGAAGGTATGAGCACAGATACGCAGTATTTT

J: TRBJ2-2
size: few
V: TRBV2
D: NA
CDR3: CASRVLAVTGELFF
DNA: TGTGCCAGCAGGGTACTAGCTGTCACCGGGGAGCTGTTTTTT

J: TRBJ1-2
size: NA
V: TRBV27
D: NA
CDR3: CASSSSGGLFYGYTF
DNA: TGTGCCAGCAGTTCCTCGGGAGGGCTGTTCTATGGCTACACCTTC

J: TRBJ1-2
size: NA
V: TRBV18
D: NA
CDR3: CASSPPLVKHGYTF
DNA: TGTGCCAGCTCACCACCTTTGGTAAAGCATGGCTACACCTTC

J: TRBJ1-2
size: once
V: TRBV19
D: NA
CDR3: CASSLSAGVIYYGYTF
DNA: TGTGCCAGTAGTCTTTCTGCAGGGGTGATCTACTATGGCTACACCTTC

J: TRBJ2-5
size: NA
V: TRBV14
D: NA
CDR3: CASSQERLPLTQYF
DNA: TGTGCCAGCAGCCAAGAAAGACTGCCGTTGACCCAGTACTTC

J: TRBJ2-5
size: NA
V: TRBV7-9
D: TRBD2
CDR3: CASSLRMGLAGEGETQYF
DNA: TGTGCCAGCAGCTTACGGATGGGACTAGCGGGAGAAGGAGAGACCCAGTACTTC

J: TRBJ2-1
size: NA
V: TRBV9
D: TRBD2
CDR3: CASSVDTSGVNEQFF
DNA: TGTGCCAGCAGCGTAGATACTAGCGGGGTGAATGAGCAGTTCTTC

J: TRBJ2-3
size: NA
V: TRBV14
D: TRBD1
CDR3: CASSEDGRGLGTQYF
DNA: TGTGCCAGCAGCGAAGATGGCAGGGGGCTCGGTACGCAGTATTTT

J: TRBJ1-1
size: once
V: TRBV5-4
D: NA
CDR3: CASSLRVEGNTEAFF
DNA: TGTGCCAGCAGCTTGCGAGTCGAGGGGAACACTGAAGCTTTCTTT

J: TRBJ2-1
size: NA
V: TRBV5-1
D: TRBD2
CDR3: CASSSGTSGGKYNEQFF
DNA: TGCGCCAGCAGCTCCGGGACTAGCGGCGGGAAATACAATGAGCAGTTCTTC

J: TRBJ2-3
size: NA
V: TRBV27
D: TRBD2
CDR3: CASSGGRAPDTQYF
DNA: TGTGCCAGCAGTGGCGGGAGGGCCCCCGATACGCAGTATTTT

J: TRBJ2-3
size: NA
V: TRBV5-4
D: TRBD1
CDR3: CASSYPGQNTDTQYF
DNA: TGTGCCAGCAGTTATCCGGGACAGAACACAGATACGCAGTATTTT

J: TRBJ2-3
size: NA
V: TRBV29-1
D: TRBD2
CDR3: CSVGRLGRGTDTQYF
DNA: TGCAGCGTTGGGAGACTAGGGAGGGGCACAGATACGCAGTATTTT

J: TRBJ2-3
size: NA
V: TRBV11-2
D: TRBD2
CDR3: CASSFLAGMADTQYF
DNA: TGTGCCAGCAGCTTTTTAGCGGGGATGGCAGATACGCAGTATTTT

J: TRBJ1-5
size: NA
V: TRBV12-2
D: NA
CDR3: CASRLDWGWTGDYSNQPQHF
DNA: TGTGCAAGTCGCTTAGATTGGGGGTGGACAGGCGATTATAGCAATCAGCCCCAGCATTTT

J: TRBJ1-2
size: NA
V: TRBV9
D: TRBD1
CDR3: CASKRTGTFYGYTF
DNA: TGTGCCAGCAAAAGGACAGGGACGTTTTATGGCTACACCTTC

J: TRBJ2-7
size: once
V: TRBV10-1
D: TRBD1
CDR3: CASEDRGHSYEQYF
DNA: TGCGCCAGCGAGGACAGGGGGCACTCCTACGAGCAGTACTTC

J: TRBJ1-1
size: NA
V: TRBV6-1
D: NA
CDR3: CASRQGYTEAFF
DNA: TGTGCCAGCAGACAGGGATACACTGAAGCTTTCTTT

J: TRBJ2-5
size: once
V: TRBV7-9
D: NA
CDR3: CASSLIGQQETQYF
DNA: TGTGCCAGCAGCTTGATCGGACAGCAAGAGACCCAGTACTTC

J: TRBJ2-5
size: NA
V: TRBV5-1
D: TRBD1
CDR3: CASSPDRGHETQYF
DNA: TGCGCCAGCAGCCCGGACAGGGGGCACGAGACCCAGTACTTC

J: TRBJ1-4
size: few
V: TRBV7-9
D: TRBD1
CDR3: CASSRQGAGEKLFF
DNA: TGTGCCAGCAGCCGACAGGGGGCCGGTGAAAAACTGTTTTTT

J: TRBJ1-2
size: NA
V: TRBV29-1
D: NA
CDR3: CSVEGGDGYTF
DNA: TGCAGCGTCGAGGGCGGGGATGGCTACACCTTC

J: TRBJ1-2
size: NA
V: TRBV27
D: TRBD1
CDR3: CASKTGGFGYTF
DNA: TGTGCCAGCAAAACAGGGGGGTTTGGCTACACCTTC

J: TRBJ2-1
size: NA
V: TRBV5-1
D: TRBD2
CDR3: CASSTSGGAYEQFF
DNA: TGCGCCAGCTCTACTAGCGGGGGGGCTTACGAGCAGTTCTTC

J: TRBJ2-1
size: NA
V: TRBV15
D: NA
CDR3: CATSRGRSGSYNEQFF
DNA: TGTGCCACCAGCAGAGGGAGGAGCGGCTCCTACAATGAGCAGTTCTTC

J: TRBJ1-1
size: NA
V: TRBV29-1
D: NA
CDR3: CSAVGEVQNTEAFF
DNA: TGCAGCGCCGTGGGAGAAGTTCAGAACACTGAAGCTTTCTTT

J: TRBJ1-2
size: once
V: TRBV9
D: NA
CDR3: CASSVNRESYGYTF
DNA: TGTGCCAGCAGCGTAAACAGAGAATCCTATGGCTACACCTTC

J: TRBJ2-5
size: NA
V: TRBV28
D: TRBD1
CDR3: CATWGQQETQYF
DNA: TGTGCCACCTGGGGACAGCAAGAGACCCAGTACTTC

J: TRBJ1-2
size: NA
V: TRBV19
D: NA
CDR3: CASSDTVNYGYTF
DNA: TGTGCCAGTAGTGACACGGTCAACTATGGCTACACCTTC

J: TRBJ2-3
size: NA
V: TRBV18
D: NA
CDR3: CASSIYEDTQYF
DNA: TGTGCCAGCTCAATTTACGAGGATACGCAGTATTTT

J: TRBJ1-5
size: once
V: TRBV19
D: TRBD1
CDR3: CASSSDRSKQPQHF
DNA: TGTGCCAGTAGTTCGGACAGGTCCAAGCAGCCCCAGCATTTT